The next 6 T cell receptor beta chains were all read from a single sample in a study of blood T cells in healthy people across ages. A second roughly 7 to 12 cycle PCR used barcoded and J-beta primers. One entry per CDR3 protein results from TCRdb running MiXCR on the 5' RACE reads. The sample has approximately 800,000 distinct CDR3 sequences, about three fifths seen once. The specimen was blood. These TCRs come from a man aged 30 to 39 in good health.

This clonotype was seen more than once but under ten times. The chain is built from TRBV12-3 or TRBV12-4 and TRBJ1-5; no reliable D call. Trimming took off 5 bases at V and 2 bases at J, with 7 bases between the two ends. The CDR3 has 13 amino acids. CDR3 DNA: TGTGCCAGCAGTGACTCCGGCAATCAGCCCCAGCATTTT. As protein: CASSDSGNQPQHF.

The chain recombines TRBV20-1 with TRBJ2-5; D is perhaps TRBD2 (6 bases). Trimming stripped 3 bases from V and 2 bases from J, with 13 bases between. The CDR3 runs 14 residues. Germline loops: CDR1 DFQATT, CDR2 SNEGSKA (reference sequence). The CDR3 DNA reads as TGCAGTGCTAGGGGATCCCTAGCGCAAGAGACCCAGTACTTC. This encodes CSARGSLAQETQYF.

The J gene is TRBJ2-5, the V gene TRBV7-6; 12 nucleotides match TRBD2. This CDR3 is 16 amino acids long. Germline V gene sequence: CDR1 SGHVS, CDR2 FNYEAQ. V shed 5 bases, J shed 3 bases, and the junction held 7 bases outside the gene matches. The CDR3 region has the DNA TGTGCCAGCAGCGTAACGACTAGCGGGAGAGAAGAGACCCAGTACTTC. It yields the protein CASSVTTSGREETQYF.

This clonotype was detected only a few times. V and J are TRBV29-1 and TRBJ2-7; perhaps TRBD1 as D (5 bases). V gave up 8 bases and J gave up 4 bases, with 15 bases separating them. Per the germline V gene, CDR1 is SQVTM and CDR2 is ANQGSEA. The CDR3 runs to 12 residues. This CDR3 is CSSTQEGYEQYF. CDR3 DNA sequence: TGCAGCTCAACACAGGAAGGATACGAGCAGTACTTC.

The V call is TRBV5-1, the J call TRBJ2-1; 10 bases match TRBD2. The J segment lost 6 bases and the V segment lost 0 bases, leaving 6 bases of the junction unmatched. The CDR3 sequence is 16 residues long. CDR1 and CDR2 (germline): SGHRS, YFSETQ. The CDR3, as DNA: TGCGCCAGCAGCTTGGAAGCGGGAGGGCCGGGCAATGAGCAGTTCTTC. It specifies CASSLEAGGPGNEQFF.

The chain recombines TRBV6-1 with TRBJ2-7; D ambiguous. Germline V lookup: CDR1 MNHNS, CDR2 SASEGT. V lost 6 bases and J 0 bases, leaving 15 bases between the germline ends. This CDR3 is 15 amino acids long. CDR3 protein: CASSNLQLSSYEQYF. The CDR3 nucleotides read TGTGCCAGCAGCAACCTACAGCTAAGCTCCTACGAGCAGTACTTC.